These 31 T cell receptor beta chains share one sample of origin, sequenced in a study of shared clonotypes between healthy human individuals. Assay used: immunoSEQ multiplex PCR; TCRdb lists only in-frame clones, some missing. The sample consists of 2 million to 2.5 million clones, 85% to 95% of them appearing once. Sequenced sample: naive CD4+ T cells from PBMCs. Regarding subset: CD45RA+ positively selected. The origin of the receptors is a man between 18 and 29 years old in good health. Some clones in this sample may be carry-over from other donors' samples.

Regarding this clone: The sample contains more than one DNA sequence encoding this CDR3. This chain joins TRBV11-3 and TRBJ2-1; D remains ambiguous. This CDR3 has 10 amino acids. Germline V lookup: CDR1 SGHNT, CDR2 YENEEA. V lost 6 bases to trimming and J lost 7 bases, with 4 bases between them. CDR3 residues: CASSGNEQFF. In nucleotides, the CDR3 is TGTGCCAGCAGTGGTAATGAGCAGTTCTTC.

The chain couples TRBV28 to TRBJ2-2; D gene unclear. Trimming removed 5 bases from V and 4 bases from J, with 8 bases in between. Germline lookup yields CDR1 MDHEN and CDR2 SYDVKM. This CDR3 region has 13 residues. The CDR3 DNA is TGTGCCAGCAGTCCGATCGGCACCGGGGAGCTGTTTTTT. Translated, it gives CASSPIGTGELFF.

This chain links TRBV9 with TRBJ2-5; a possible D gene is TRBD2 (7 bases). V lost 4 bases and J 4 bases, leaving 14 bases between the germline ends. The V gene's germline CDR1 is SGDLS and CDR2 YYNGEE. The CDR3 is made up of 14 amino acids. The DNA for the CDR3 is TGTGCCAGCAGCCTGACGGGGGGCGGAGAGACCCAGTACTTC. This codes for CASSLTGGGETQYF. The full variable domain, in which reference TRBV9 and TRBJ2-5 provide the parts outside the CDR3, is DSGVTQTPKHLITATGQRVTLRCSPRSGDLSVYWYQQSLDQGLQFLIQYYNGEERAKGNILERFSAQQFPDLHSELNLSSLELGDSALYFCASSLTGGGETQYFGPGTRLLVL.

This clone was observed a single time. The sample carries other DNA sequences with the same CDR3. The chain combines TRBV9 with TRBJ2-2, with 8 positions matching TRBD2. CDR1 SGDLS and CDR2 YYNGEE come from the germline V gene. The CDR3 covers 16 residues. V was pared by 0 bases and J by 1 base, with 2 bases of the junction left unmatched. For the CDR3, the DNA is TGTGCCAGCAGCGTAGTAAGCGGGAGGAACACCGGGGAGCTGTTTTTT. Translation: CASSVVSGRNTGELFF. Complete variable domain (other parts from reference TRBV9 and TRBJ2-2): DSGVTQTPKHLITATGQRVTLRCSPRSGDLSVYWYQQSLDQGLQFLIQYYNGEERAKGNILERFSAQQFPDLHSELNLSSLELGDSALYFCASSVVSGRNTGELFFGEGSRLTVL.

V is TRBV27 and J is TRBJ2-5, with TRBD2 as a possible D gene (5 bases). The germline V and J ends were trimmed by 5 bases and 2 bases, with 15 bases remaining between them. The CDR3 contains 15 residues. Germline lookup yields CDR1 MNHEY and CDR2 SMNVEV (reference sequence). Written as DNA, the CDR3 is TGTGCCAGCAGTGACACTAGGTGGAGACAAGAGACCCAGTACTTC. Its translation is CASSDTRWRQETQYF.

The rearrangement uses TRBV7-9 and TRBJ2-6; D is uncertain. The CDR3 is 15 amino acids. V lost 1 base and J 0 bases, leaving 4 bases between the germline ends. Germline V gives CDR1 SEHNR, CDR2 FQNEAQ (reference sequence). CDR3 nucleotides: TGTGCCAGCAGCTTAGTCAGCTCTGGGGCCAACGTCCTGACTTTC. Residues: CASSLVSSGANVLTF.

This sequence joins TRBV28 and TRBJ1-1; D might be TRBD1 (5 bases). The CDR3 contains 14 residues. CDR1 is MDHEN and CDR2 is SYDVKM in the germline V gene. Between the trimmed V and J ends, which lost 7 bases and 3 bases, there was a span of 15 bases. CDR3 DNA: TGTGCCAGCAATTTCGGGGCCACGGACACTGAAGCTTTCTTT. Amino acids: CASNFGATDTEAFF.

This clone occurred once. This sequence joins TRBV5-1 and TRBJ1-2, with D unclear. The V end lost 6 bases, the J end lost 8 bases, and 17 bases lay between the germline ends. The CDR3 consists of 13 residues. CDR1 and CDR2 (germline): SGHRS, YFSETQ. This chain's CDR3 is CASTLTTDGGYTF. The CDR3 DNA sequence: TGCGCCAGCACTCTGACGACGGATGGCGGCTACACCTTC.

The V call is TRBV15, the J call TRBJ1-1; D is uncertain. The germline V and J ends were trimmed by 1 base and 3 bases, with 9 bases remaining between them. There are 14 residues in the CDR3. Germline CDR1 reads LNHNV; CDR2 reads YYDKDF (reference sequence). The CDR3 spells CATSRGHGDTEAFF. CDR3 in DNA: TGTGCCACCAGCAGAGGTCATGGGGACACTGAAGCTTTCTTT.

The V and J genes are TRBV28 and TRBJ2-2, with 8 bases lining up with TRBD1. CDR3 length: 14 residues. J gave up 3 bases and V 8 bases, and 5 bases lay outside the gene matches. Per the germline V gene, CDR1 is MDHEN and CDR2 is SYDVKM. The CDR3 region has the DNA TGTGCCAGCCTCAGGGGGCAGGACACCGGGGAGCTGTTTTTT. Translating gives CASLRGQDTGELFF.

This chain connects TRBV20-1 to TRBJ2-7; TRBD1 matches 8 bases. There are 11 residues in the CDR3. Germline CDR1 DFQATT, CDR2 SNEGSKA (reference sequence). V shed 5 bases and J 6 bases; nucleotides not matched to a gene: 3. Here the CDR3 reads CSAGTGPEQYF. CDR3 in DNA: TGCAGTGCTGGGACAGGTCCCGAGCAGTACTTC.

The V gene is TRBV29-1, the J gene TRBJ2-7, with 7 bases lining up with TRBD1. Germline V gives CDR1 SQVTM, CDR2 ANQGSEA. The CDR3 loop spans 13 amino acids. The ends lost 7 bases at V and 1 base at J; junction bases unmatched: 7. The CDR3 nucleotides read TGCAGCGGTAGACAGGGTCATTCCTACGAGCAGTACTTC. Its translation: CSGRQGHSYEQYF.

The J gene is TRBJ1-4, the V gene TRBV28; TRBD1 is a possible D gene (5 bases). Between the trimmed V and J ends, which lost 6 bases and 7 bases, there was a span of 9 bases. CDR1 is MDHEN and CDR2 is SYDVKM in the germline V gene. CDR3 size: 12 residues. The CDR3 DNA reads TGTGCCAGCAGGCTCAGGGTTGAAAAACTGTTTTTT. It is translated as CASRLRVEKLFF.

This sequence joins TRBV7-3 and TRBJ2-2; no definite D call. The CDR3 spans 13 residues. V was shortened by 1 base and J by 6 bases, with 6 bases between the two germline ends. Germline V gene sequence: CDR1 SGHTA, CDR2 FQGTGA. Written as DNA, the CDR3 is TGTGCCAGCAGCTTAAATTTCGCCGGGGAGCTGTTTTTT. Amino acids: CASSLNFAGELFF.

The CDR3 DNA is TGTGCGGGATGCGGGAGCTCCTACAATGAGCAGTTCTTC. It specifies CAGCGSSYNEQFF. The chain combines TRBV28 with TRBJ2-1; TRBD2 matches 7 bases. Germline-derived CDR1 and CDR2 are MDHEN and SYDVKM. This CDR3 has 13 residues.

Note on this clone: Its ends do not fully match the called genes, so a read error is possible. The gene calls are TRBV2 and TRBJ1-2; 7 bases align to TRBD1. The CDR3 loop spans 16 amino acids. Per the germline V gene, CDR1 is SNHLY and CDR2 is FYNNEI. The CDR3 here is CASSNRRQGNNNGYTF. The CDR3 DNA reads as TGTGCCAGCAGTAACCGGCGACAGGGCAATAACAATGGCTACACCTTC.

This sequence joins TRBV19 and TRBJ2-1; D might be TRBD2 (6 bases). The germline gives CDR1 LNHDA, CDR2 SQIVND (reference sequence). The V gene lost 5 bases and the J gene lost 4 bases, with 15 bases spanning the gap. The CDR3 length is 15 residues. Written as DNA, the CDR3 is TGTGCCAGTAGTCCGGGGACTGTAACTTACAATGAGCAGTTCTTC. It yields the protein CASSPGTVTYNEQFF.

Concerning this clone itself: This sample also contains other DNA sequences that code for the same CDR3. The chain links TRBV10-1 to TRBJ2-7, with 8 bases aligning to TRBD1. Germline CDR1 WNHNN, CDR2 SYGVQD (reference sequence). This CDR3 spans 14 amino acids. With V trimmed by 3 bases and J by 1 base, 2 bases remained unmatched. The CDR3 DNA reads TGCGCCAGCAGTGAAGGGACAGGATCCTACGAGCAGTACTTC. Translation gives CASSEGTGSYEQYF.

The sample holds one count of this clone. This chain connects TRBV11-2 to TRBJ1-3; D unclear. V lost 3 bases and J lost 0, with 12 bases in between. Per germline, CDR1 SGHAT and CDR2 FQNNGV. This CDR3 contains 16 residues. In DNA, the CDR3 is TGTGCCAGCAGCTTGGCAGGAGTGTTCTCTGGAAACACCATATATTTT. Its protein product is CASSLAGVFSGNTIYF.

In nucleotides, the CDR3 is TGTGCCAGCAGCTTAGCGGGTAGCGGCCAAGAGACCCAGTACTTC. It yields the protein CASSLAGSGQETQYF. This chain connects TRBV7-9 to TRBJ2-5; possibly TRBD2 for D (6 bases). This CDR3 is built from 15 residues. V lost 0 bases to trimming and J lost 1 base, with 9 bases between them. CDR1 is SEHNR and CDR2 is FQNEAQ in the germline V gene (reference sequence).

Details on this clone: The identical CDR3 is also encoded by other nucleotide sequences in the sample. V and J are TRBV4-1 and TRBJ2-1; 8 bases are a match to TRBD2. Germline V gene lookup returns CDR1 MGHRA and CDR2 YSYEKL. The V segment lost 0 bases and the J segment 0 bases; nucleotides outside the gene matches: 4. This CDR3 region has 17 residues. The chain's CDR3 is CASSQDPSGSSYNEQFF. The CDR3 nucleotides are TGCGCCAGCAGCCAAGATCCGAGCGGGAGCTCCTACAATGAGCAGTTCTTC.

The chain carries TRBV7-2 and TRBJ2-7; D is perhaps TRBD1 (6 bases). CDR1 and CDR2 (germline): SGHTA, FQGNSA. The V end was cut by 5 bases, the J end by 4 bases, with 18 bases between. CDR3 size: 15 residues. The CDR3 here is CASSPRGGLVYEQYF. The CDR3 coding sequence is TGTGCCAGCAGCCCCCGAGGGGGTCTAGTTTACGAGCAGTACTTC.

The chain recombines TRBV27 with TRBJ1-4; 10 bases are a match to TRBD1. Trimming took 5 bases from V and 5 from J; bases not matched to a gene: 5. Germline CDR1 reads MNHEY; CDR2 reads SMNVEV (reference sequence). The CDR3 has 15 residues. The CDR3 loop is CASSQPGQGNEKLFF. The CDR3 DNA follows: TGTGCCAGCAGTCAACCGGGACAGGGGAATGAAAAACTGTTTTTT.

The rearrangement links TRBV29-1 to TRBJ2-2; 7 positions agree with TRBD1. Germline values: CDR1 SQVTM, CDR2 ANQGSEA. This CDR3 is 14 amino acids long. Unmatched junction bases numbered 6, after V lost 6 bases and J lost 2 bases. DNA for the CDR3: TGCAGCGTCCTAACAGGGGTAAACACCGGGGAGCTGTTTTTT. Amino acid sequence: CSVLTGVNTGELFF.

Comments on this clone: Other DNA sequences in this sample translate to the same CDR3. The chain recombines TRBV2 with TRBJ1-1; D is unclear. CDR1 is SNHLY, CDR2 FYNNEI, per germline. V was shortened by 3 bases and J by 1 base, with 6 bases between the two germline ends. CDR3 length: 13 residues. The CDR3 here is CASSDDGNTEAFF. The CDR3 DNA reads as TGTGCCAGCAGTGATGATGGGAACACTGAAGCTTTCTTT.

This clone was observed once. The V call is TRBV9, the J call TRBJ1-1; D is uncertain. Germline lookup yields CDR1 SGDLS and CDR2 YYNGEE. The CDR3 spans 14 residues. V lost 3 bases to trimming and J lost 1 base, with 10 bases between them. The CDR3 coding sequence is TGTGCCAGCAGCGCAAGGGCCACGAACACTGAAGCTTTCTTT. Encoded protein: CASSARATNTEAFF.

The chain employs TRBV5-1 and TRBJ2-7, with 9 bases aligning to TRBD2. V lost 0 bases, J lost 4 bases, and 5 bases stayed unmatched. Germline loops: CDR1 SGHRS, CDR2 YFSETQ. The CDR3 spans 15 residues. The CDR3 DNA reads TGCGCCAGCAGCTTGGGTAGCGGGAGTGGTTACGAGCAGTACTTC. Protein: CASSLGSGSGYEQYF.

CDR3 nucleotide sequence: TGCAGCGGAGCATGGCTAGCTGAAGAGACCCAGTACTTC. This codes for CSGAWLAEETQYF. The chain employs TRBV29-1 and TRBJ2-5, with D tentatively TRBD2 (5 bases). CDR1 is SQVTM, CDR2 ANQGSEA, per germline. V lost 7 bases, J lost 3 bases, and 15 bases lay in between. The CDR3 covers 13 residues.

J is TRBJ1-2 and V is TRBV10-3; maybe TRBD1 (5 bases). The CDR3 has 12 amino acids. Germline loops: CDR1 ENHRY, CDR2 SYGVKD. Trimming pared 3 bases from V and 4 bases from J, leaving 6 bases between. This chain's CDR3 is CAISDGGYGYTF. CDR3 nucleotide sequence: TGTGCCATCAGTGATGGGGGCTATGGCTACACCTTC.

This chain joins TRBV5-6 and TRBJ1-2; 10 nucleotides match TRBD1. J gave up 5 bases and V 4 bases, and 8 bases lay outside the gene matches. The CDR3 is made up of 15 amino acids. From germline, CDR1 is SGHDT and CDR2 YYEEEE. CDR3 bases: TGTGCCAGCAGCCTCGGACAGGGGGGGAGGTATGGCTACACCTTC. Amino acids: CASSLGQGGRYGYTF.

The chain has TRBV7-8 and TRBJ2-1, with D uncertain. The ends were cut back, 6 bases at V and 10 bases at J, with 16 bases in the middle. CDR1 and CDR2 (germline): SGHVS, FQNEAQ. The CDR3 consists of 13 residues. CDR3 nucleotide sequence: TGTGCCAGCAGTTTTATTCCCGAGGACGAGCAGTTCTTC. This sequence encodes CASSFIPEDEQFF. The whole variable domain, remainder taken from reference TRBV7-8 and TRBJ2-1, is GAGVSQSPRYKVAKRGQDVALRCDPISGHVSLFWYQQALGQGPEFLTYFQNEAQLDKSGLPSDRFFAERPEGSVSTLKIQRTQQEDSAVYLCASSFIPEDEQFFGPGTRLTVL.